This T cell receptor beta chain was documented in a study of CD8 T cells in ankylosing spondylitis. Generation of TCR beta libraries employed quantitative 5'-RACE incorporating molecular barcodes. A single record per CDR3 protein comes from TCRdb applying MiXCR to the 5' RACE reads. The table records around 770,000 distinct CDR3 sequences, approximately 12% of them present only once. With regard to this clonotype: The antigen is unknown.

Regarding the study as a whole: In ankylosing spondylitis blood, a motif of eight highly homologous TCR beta variants appeared characteristic.

This CDR3 spans 13 amino acids. The germline V gene has CDR1 MNHNY and CDR2 SVGAGI (reference sequence). V shed 5 bases and J shed 3 bases, with 10 bases lying between them. The sample comprised blood, either unsorted or a sorted T cell fraction (not recorded which). This receptor was taken from a male donor with ankylosing spondylitis. J is TRBJ2-5 and V is TRBV6-6; unclear D gene. Written as DNA, the CDR3 is TGTGCCAGCAGTGGACCCGAGGAAGAGACCCAGTACTTC. The encoded protein is CASSGPEEETQYF.